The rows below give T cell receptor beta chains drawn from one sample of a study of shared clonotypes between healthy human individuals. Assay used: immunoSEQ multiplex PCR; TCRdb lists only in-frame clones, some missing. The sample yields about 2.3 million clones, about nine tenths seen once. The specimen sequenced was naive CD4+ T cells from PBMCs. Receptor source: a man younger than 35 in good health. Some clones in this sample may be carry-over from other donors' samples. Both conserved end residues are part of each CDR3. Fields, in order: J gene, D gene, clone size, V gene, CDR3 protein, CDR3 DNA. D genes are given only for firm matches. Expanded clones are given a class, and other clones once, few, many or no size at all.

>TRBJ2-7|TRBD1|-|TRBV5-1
CASSFGTGGYEQYF
TGCGCCAGCAGCTTCGGGACAGGCGGGTACGAGCAGTACTTC
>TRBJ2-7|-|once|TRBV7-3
CASSLTRVYEQYF
TGTGCCAGCAGCTTAACGCGTGTGTACGAGCAGTACTTC
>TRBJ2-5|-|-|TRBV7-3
CASSLMAGGASQETQYF
TGTGCCAGCAGCTTAATGGCTGGGGGGGCCTCCCAAGAGACCCAGTACTTC
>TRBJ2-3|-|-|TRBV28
CASSFVGTDTQYF
TGTGCCAGCAGTTTTGTAGGGACAGATACGCAGTATTTT
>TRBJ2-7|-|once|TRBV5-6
CASSYSPERQAYEQYF
TGTGCCAGCAGCTACTCCCCCGAGCGACAGGCCTACGAGCAGTACTTC
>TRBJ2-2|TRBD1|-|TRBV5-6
CASSLDPGTGGSGELFF
TGTGCCAGCAGCTTGGACCCCGGGACAGGGGGTTCGGGGGAGCTGTTTTTT
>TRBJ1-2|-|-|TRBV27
CASSANRAYGYTF
TGTGCCAGCAGCGCGAACAGGGCATATGGCTACACCTTC
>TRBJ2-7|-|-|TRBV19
CASSGTGLYEQYF
TGTGCCAGTAGTGGAACAGGCCTCTACGAGCAGTACTTC
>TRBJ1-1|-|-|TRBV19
CASSIRGLGMNTEAFF
TGTGCCAGTAGTATTCGGGGATTGGGCATGAACACTGAAGCTTTCTTT
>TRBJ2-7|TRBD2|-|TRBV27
CASSLLPGTSALEQYF
TGTGCCAGCAGTTTATTACCGGGGACTAGCGCGTTGGAGCAGTACTTC
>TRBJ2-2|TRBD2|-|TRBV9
CASSPSIGLAGTGELFF
TGTGCCAGCAGCCCGTCCATAGGGCTAGCGGGCACCGGGGAGCTGTTTTTT
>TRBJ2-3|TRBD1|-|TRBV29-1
CSVEGTGESADTQYF
TGCAGCGTTGAGGGGACAGGGGAAAGTGCAGATACGCAGTATTTT
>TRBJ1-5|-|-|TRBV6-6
CASSSGRRTQHF
TGTGCCAGCAGTTCCGGACGGAGGACCCAGCATTTT
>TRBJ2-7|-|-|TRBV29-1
CSVEPLRPNEQYF
TGCAGCGTTGAGCCTTTGAGGCCCAACGAGCAGTACTTC
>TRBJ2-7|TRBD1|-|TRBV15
CATSSGRDSSYEQYF
TGTGCCACCAGCAGTGGCCGGGACAGCTCCTACGAGCAGTACTTC
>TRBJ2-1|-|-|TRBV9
CASSARPDSYNEQFF
TGTGCCAGCAGCGCTCGGCCAGACTCCTACAATGAGCAGTTCTTC
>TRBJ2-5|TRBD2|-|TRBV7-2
CASGNPQAGGETQYF
TGTGCCAGCGGTAACCCCCAAGCGGGAGGAGAGACCCAGTACTTC
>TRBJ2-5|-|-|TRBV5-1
CASSLRTGSETQYF
TGCGCCAGCAGCTTGAGAACAGGGTCGGAGACCCAGTACTTC
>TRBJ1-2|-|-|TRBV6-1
CASSDPLRSYGYTF
TGTGCCAGCAGTGACCCGCTTCGGTCTTATGGCTACACCTTC
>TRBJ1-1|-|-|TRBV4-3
CASSQVDGNTEAFF
TGCGCCAGCAGCCAAGTCGACGGGAACACTGAAGCTTTCTTT
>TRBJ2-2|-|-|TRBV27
CASSIITGELFF
TGTGCCAGCAGCATAATCACCGGGGAGCTGTTTTTT
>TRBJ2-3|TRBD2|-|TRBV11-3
CASSWRSSGMETDTQYF
TGTGCCAGCAGTTGGAGAAGTAGCGGGATGGAGACAGATACGCAGTATTTT
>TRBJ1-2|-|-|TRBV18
CASSPPGFDDARYGYTF
TGTGCCAGCTCACCACCCGGCTTCGATGACGCACGCTATGGCTACACCTTC
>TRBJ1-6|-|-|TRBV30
CAWSGQGYSPLHF
TGTGCCTGGAGTGGTCAGGGGTATTCACCCCTCCACTTT
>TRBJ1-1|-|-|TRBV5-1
CASSLGYMNTEAFF
TGCGCCAGCAGCTTGGGATACATGAACACTGAAGCTTTCTTT
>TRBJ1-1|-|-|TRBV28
CASPFEILPSTEAFF
TGTGCCAGCCCTTTTGAAATCCTCCCAAGCACTGAAGCTTTCTTT
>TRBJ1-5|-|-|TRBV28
CASSLGGGNQPQHF
TGTGCCAGCAGTTTAGGTGGGGGCAATCAGCCCCAGCATTTT
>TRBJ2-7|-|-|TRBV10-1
CASSEGGGARINEQYF
TGCGCCAGCAGTGAAGGAGGGGGCGCGAGAATCAACGAGCAGTACTTC
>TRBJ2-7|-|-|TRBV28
CASSFLRVPAYEQYF
TGTGCCAGCAGTTTTCTTCGGGTCCCCGCCTACGAGCAGTACTTC
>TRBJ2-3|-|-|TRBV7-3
CASSSGTLLTDTQYF
TGTGCCAGCAGCTCCGGGACCCTCCTCACAGATACGCAGTATTTT
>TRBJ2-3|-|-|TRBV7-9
CASSLDGSSSDTQYF
TGTGCCAGCAGCTTAGATGGGTCTAGCAGCGATACGCAGTATTTT
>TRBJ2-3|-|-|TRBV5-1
CASSRTYPQITDTQYF
TGCGCCAGCAGCCGTACCTACCCCCAGATCACAGATACGCAGTATTTT
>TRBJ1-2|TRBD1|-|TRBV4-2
CASRRQGGNYGYTF
TGTGCCAGCAGGCGACAGGGGGGGAACTATGGCTACACCTTC
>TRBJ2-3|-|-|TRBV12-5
CASGFGPGGTQYF
TGTGCTAGTGGTTTCGGACCGGGCGGTACGCAGTATTTT
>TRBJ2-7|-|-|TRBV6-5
CASSPWRGYEQYF
TGTGCCAGCAGTCCTTGGAGGGGGTACGAGCAGTACTTC